This is a list of T cell receptor beta chains from one sample in a study of molecular identifiers for immune sequencing clone quantification. MiXCR, applied by TCRdb to the PCR reads, yields one record per CDR3 protein. Of 400,000 to 600,000 distinct CDR3 sequences listed, roughly 25% were seen once; the top ten hold approximately 0.8%. The sample comprised naive CD8+ T cells from blood, with Jurkat cell RNA spiked in. The receptors here all came from a human donor in good health. Some libraries in this study had Jurkat cell RNA spiked in. Each CDR3 is given with its conserved first and last residue. A D gene is named only where the DNA matches it firmly. The listing skips clone size in some rows; elsewhere it reads once, few, many or a size class.

d_gene	v_gene	abundance	j_gene	CDR3nt	CDR3aa
.	TRBV2	many	TRBJ2-3	TGTGCCAGCAGTGAGGGTGGGGGCTTGGATACGCAGTATTTT	CASSEGGGLDTQYF
.	TRBV6-1	few	TRBJ2-7	TGTGCCAGCAGTGAAGATTCAGGGCAGGTTTACGAGCAGTACTTC	CASSEDSGQVYEQYF
.	TRBV6-2/TRBV6-3	.	TRBJ1-1	TGTGCCAGCAGTTACGAGGAGACTGAAGCTTTCTTT	CASSYEETEAFF
.	TRBV7-2	.	TRBJ1-1	TGTGCCAGCACCGCATCAGGTGAAGCTTTCTTT	CASTASGEAFF
.	TRBV29-1	.	TRBJ2-1	TGCAGCGTTGAATACGGCTACAGTTACAATGAGCAGTTCTTC	CSVEYGYSYNEQFF
.	TRBV29-1	many	TRBJ2-2	TGCAGCGTTGAAGGGGTTAATAGCAACACCGGGGAGCTGTTTTTT	CSVEGVNSNTGELFF
.	TRBV30	few	TRBJ1-1	TGTGCCTGGAGTGTGGGGGCCTTGGTTGAAGCTTTCTTT	CAWSVGALVEAFF
.	TRBV19	.	TRBJ1-3	TGTGCCAGTAGTATTCCTCAAGGAGTAAAATCTGGAAACACCATATATTTT	CASSIPQGVKSGNTIYF
.	TRBV11-1	.	TRBJ2-2	TGTGCCAGCAGCTTACTTAGCGGTAACACCGGGGAGCTGTTTTTT	CASSLLSGNTGELFF
.	TRBV6-5	many	TRBJ2-7	TGTGCCAGCAGTTACTCGCAGGGTAACGAGCAGTACTTC	CASSYSQGNEQYF
TRBD2	TRBV29-1	few	TRBJ2-1	TGCAGCGTTGACCTCGCTAGCGGGAGGGGAAATGAGCAGTTCTTC	CSVDLASGRGNEQFF
TRBD1	TRBV30	.	TRBJ2-7	TGTGCCTGGAGTGTAGGTCCAGGGGGCTACGAGCAGTACTTC	CAWSVGPGGYEQYF
TRBD1	TRBV7-9	.	TRBJ2-7	TGTGCCAGCAGCACGGACAGGGACGAGCAGTACTTC	CASSTDRDEQYF
.	TRBV15	many	TRBJ1-1	TGTGCCACCAGCGGAACTATGGAGGGCGCCACTGAAGCTTTCTTT	CATSGTMEGATEAFF
TRBD1	TRBV7-9	few	TRBJ2-5	TGTGCCAGCAGCATCCGGGACAGGGGGCTGGAAGAGACCCAGTACTTC	CASSIRDRGLEETQYF
TRBD2	TRBV5-1	.	TRBJ2-7	TGCGCCAGCAGCTTGGCCCTTAGCGGACTAGCAGGCTACGAGCAGTACTTC	CASSLALSGLAGYEQYF
.	TRBV12-3/TRBV12-4	many	TRBJ2-5	TGTGCCAGCACCACCCTGGGCAGCCAAGAGACCCAGTACTTC	CASTTLGSQETQYF
.	TRBV12-3/TRBV12-4	many	TRBJ1-5	TGTGCCAGCAGTTTTTCAGGCAATCAGCCCCAGCATTTT	CASSFSGNQPQHF
.	TRBV6-2/TRBV6-3	.	TRBJ2-7	TGTGCCAGCAATTCCTTTAGAGGTACCTCCTACGAGCAGTACTTC	CASNSFRGTSYEQYF
.	TRBV30	.	TRBJ1-4	TGTGCCTGGAGTGTAGGCAGTGGGAATGAAAAACTGTTTTTT	CAWSVGSGNEKLFF
.	TRBV11-3	few	TRBJ2-1	TGTGCCAGCAGCTTCCCTTTGTTCTTCTACAATGAGCAGTTCTTC	CASSFPLFFYNEQFF
.	TRBV29-1	.	TRBJ1-1	TGCAGCGTAGCCACGAACGTTGGAGCTTTCTTT	CSVATNVGAFF
.	TRBV7-9	many	TRBJ2-7	TGTGCCAGCAGCCCAGAGTTGGGTTCGCTTTACGAGCAGTACTTC	CASSPELGSLYEQYF
.	TRBV6-5	.	TRBJ1-4	TGTGCCAGCAGTTTGGGGGTGAGGGCTAATGGAAAACTGTTTTTT	CASSLGVRANGKLFF
TRBD2	TRBV29-1	many	TRBJ2-5	TGCAGCGTTGTGGGACTAGGGGGGCAAGAGACCCAGTACTTC	CSVVGLGGQETQYF
TRBD2	TRBV7-9	.	TRBJ2-3	TGTGGCAGCAGCTCAGCACTAGCGGGTCCCACAGATACGCAGTATTTT	CGSSSALAGPTDTQYF
.	TRBV2	.	TRBJ2-5	TGTGCCAGCTATGAGTGGACAGAGGATCAAGAGACCCAGTACTTC	CASYEWTEDQETQYF
.	TRBV5-1	many	TRBJ2-7	TGCGCCAGCAGCTTGGAACAGGGACCCTACGAGCAGTACTTC	CASSLEQGPYEQYF
.	TRBV2	many	TRBJ2-7	TGTGCCAGCAGTGAAGCCCGCTCCTACGAGCAGTACTTC	CASSEARSYEQYF
.	TRBV4-1	.	TRBJ1-2	TGCGCCAGCAGCCAAAAGGGATTGTACAGCGGCTACACCTTC	CASSQKGLYSGYTF
TRBD1	TRBV6-2/TRBV6-3	few	TRBJ2-7	TGTGCCAGCAGTACGAAGGACAGGGTGAATCGCGAGCAGTACTTC	CASSTKDRVNREQYF
.	TRBV20-1	few	TRBJ2-7	TGCAGTGCTAGAGATGGGAATAGCCCTGGGGGGTACGAGCAGTACTTC	CSARDGNSPGGYEQYF
TRBD2	TRBV7-9	many	TRBJ2-1	TGTGCCAGCAGCCTGACTAGCGGTCACAATGAGCAGTTCTTC	CASSLTSGHNEQFF
.	TRBV5-6	.	TRBJ2-5	TGTGCCAGCAGACTATTACAGGATAACCAAGAGACCCAGTACTTC	CASRLLQDNQETQYF
TRBD2	TRBV27	few	TRBJ2-2	TGTGCCAGCAGTTATATAGCGGGGTTGAACACCGGGGAGCTGTTTTTT	CASSYIAGLNTGELFF
.	TRBV7-8	.	TRBJ2-6	TGTGCCAGCAGCATGGGAACGTCTGGGGCCAACGTCCTGACTTTC	CASSMGTSGANVLTF
.	TRBV7-9	many	TRBJ2-7	TGTGCCAGCAGCCCCGGAGGGCACTACGAGCAGTACTTC	CASSPGGHYEQYF
TRBD2	TRBV11-2	.	TRBJ2-5	TGTGCCAGCAGCTTAGGGACTAGCGGGAACCAAGAGACCCAGTACTTC	CASSLGTSGNQETQYF
.	TRBV7-3	many	TRBJ2-3	TGTGCCAGCAGCCCCACCGGGACTAGCACAGATACGCAGTATTTT	CASSPTGTSTDTQYF